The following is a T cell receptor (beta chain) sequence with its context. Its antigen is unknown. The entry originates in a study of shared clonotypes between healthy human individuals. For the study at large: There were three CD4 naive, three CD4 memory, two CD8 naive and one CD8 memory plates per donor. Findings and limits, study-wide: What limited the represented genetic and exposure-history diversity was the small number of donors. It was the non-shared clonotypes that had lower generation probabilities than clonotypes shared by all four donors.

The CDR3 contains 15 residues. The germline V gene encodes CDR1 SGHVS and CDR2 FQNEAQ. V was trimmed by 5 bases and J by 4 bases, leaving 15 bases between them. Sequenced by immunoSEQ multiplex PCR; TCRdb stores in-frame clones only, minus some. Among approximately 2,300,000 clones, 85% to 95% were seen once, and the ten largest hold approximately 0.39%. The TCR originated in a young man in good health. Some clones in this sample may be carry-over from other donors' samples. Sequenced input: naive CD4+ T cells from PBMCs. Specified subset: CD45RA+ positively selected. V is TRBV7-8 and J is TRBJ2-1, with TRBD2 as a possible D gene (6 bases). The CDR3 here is CASSLRTGTYNEQFF. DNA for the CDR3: TGTGCCAGCAGCCTTAGGACTGGGACTTACAATGAGCAGTTCTTC.